This entry lists 14 T cell receptor beta chains sequenced from one sample in a study of Ad26.COV2.S vaccination and SARS-CoV-2 variants. Profiling relied on immunoSEQ multiplex PCR, and the TCRdb table lists in-frame clones only, not all of them. The sample has more than 150,000 clones, around nine tenths seen once; the top ten hold about 5.5%. This specimen consisted of peripheral blood, obtained after recovery from COVID-19. The origin of the receptors is a human donor who had recovered from COVID-19.

This clone was detected once. The chain uses TRBV4-2 and TRBJ1-2; D not resolved. From germline, CDR1 is LGHNA and CDR2 YNFKEQ. The V end lost 0 bases, the J end lost 1 base, and 12 bases lay between the germline ends. CDR3 length: 16 residues. CDR3 amino acids: CASSQDRTDLNYGYTF. The CDR3, as DNA: TGTGCCAGCAGCCAAGATAGAACAGACCTTAACTATGGCTACACCTTC.

This chain uses TRBV24-1 with TRBJ2-1; D is possibly TRBD1 (5 bases). Trimming removed 1 base at V and 8 bases at J, with 11 bases between. Germline CDR1 KGHDR, CDR2 SFDVKD. The CDR3 has 14 amino acids. CDR3: CATSDLRGFDEQFF. CDR3 nucleotide sequence: TGTGCCACCAGTGATTTAAGGGGCTTCGATGAGCAGTTCTTC.

This chain joins TRBV5-1 and TRBJ2-1; 11 bases map to TRBD1. Germline V CDR1 and CDR2: SGHRS, YFSETQ. This CDR3 is built from 15 residues. V trimming: 0 bases; J trimming: 8 bases; junction bases outside the gene matches: 4. CDR3 in DNA: TGCGCCAGCAGCTTGGGGACAGGGGGCATCGATGAGCAGTTCTTC. As protein: CASSLGTGGIDEQFF.

The chain is built from TRBV28 and TRBJ1-1, with D hard to call. The V gene lost 6 bases and the J gene lost 4 bases, with 9 bases spanning the gap. The germline gives CDR1 MDHEN, CDR2 SYDVKM. This CDR3 has 12 amino acids. Here the CDR3 DNA reads TGTGCCAGCAGACCGGGTCCCACTGAAGCTTTCTTT. This translates into CASRPGPTEAFF.

This chain connects TRBV25-1 to TRBJ2-7, with 8 bases matching TRBD2. CDR3 length equals 17 residues. CDR1 is MGHDK, CDR2 SYGVNS, per germline. V shed 1 base, J shed 2 bases, and the junction held 10 bases outside the gene matches. CDR3 DNA sequence: TGTGCCAGCAGTGAATCGGGGGGGACGAGTGGGACCTACGAGCAGTACTTC. It specifies CASSESGGTSGTYEQYF.

This clone was counted ten times or more. CDR3 sequence reads: CASSVGSKKTDTQYF. DNA of the CDR3: TGTGCCAGCAGCGTCGGCAGTAAGAAAACAGATACGCAGTATTTT. The V gene is TRBV9, the J gene TRBJ2-3; unclear D gene. In germline, CDR1 is SGDLS, CDR2 YYNGEE. Trimming pared 2 bases from V and 3 bases from J, leaving 13 bases between. CDR3 length: 15 amino acids. Drawing the rest from reference TRBV9 and TRBJ2-3, the complete variable domain is DSGVTQTPKHLITATGQRVTLRCSPRSGDLSVYWYQQSLDQGLQFLIQYYNGEERAKGNILERFSAQQFPDLHSELNLSSLELGDSALYFCASSVGSKKTDTQYFGPGTRLTVL.

V usage is TRBV2 and J usage is TRBJ1-2; TRBD1 agrees at 7 bases. CDR1 and CDR2 from the germline V gene are SNHLY and FYNNEI. CDR3 size: 14 residues. V lost 8 bases and J lost 4; bases outside the gene matches: 10. This chain's CDR3 is CASFFTGEFYGYTF. DNA of the CDR3: TGTGCCAGCTTCTTCACAGGGGAGTTCTATGGCTACACCTTC.

The CDR3 coding sequence is TGTGCCAGCAGCGTAGTAGGAACGAACACCGGGGAGCTGTTTTTT. As protein: CASSVVGTNTGELFF. The rearrangement joins TRBV9 to TRBJ2-2; D gene unclear. V was trimmed by 0 bases and J by 0 bases, leaving 6 bases between them. The CDR3 consists of 15 residues. The germline gives CDR1 SGDLS, CDR2 YYNGEE. The full variable domain, with the rest looked up from reference TRBV9 and TRBJ2-2, is DSGVTQTPKHLITATGQRVTLRCSPRSGDLSVYWYQQSLDQGLQFLIQYYNGEERAKGNILERFSAQQFPDLHSELNLSSLELGDSALYFCASSVVGTNTGELFFGEGSRLTVL.

This chain uses TRBV9 with TRBJ2-2; D assignment may be TRBD1 or TRBD2 (6 bases each). The length of the CDR3 is 15 residues. Germline V gene lookup returns CDR1 SGDLS and CDR2 YYNGEE. V was clipped by 3 bases and J by 8 bases, with 17 bases between them. In DNA form, the CDR3 reads TGTGCCAGCAGCGCCGTAGGGGGGTCGATGGGGGAGCTGTTTTTT. Residues: CASSAVGGSMGELFF.

As DNA, the CDR3 is TGTGCCAGCAGTATGTGGGCCGGGGAAAAACTGTTTTTT. This encodes CASSMWAGEKLFF. V and J are TRBV2 and TRBJ1-4; D gene unclear. Trimming cost V 5 bases and J 8 bases, with 12 bases left between them. The CDR3 runs 13 residues. Germline assignment: CDR1 SNHLY and CDR2 FYNNEI.

This sequence joins TRBV18 and TRBJ2-5; D unresolved. Germline lookup yields CDR1 KGHSH and CDR2 LQKENI. Trimming stripped 0 bases from V and 5 bases from J, with 13 bases between. The CDR3 contains 15 residues. CDR3 sequence: CASSPPSNRMETQYF. As DNA, the CDR3 is TGTGCCAGCTCACCACCGAGTAATAGGATGGAGACCCAGTACTTC.

The CDR3 protein is CASSLHRLAQRSSYEQYF. The CDR3 DNA reads as TGTGCCAGCAGCCTCCATCGACTAGCGCAGAGGAGCTCCTACGAGCAGTACTTC. The rearrangement joins TRBV7-8 to TRBJ2-7; 8 bases are shared with TRBD2. The CDR3 covers 18 residues. V was pared by 5 bases and J by 0 bases, with 15 bases of the junction left unmatched. Per germline, CDR1 SGHVS and CDR2 FQNEAQ. The variable domain in full, with the rest retrieved from reference TRBV7-8 and TRBJ2-7, is GAGVSQSPRYKVAKRGQDVALRCDPISGHVSLFWYQQALGQGPEFLTYFQNEAQLDKSGLPSDRFFAERPEGSVSTLKIQRTQQEDSAVYLCASSLHRLAQRSSYEQYFGPGTRLTVT.

Here the CDR3 DNA reads TGTGCCAGCAGCCAAGATTTCAGCGGGGGGGCGGGAAATGAGCAGTTCTTC. Protein: CASSQDFSGGAGNEQFF. J is TRBJ2-1 and V is TRBV3-1 (or the pseudogene TRBV3-2); TRBD2 matches at 10 bases. This CDR3 is built from 17 residues. V was clipped by 0 bases and J by 7 bases; unmatched bases: 9. Looked up from germline, CDR1 is LGHDT and CDR2 is YNNKEL (reference sequence).

The chain couples TRBV5-6 to TRBJ1-2, with D maybe TRBD1 (5 bases). V was cut by 5 bases and J by 8 bases, with 16 bases left in between. The germline V gene encodes CDR1 SGHDT and CDR2 YYEEEE. The CDR3 is made up of 13 amino acids. CDR3 in amino acids: CASSFSDSIGYTF. As DNA, the CDR3 is TGTGCCAGCAGTTTCTCTGACAGTATCGGCTACACCTTC.